The present entry profiles one T cell receptor (beta chain) with its context. What it binds is unknown. The data belong to a study of cytomegalovirus exposure and HLA in healthy donors. There are 15 residues in the CDR3. Germline V gene lookup returns CDR1 SGHDT and CDR2 YYEEEE. With 2 bases clipped from V and 3 bases from J, the junction kept 5 bases outside the gene matches. Overall study results and limits: A later analysis linked a missense DCLRE1C variant to TCR beta V- and J-gene trimming. As a later analysis revealed, most CMV-associated TCR beta chains appeared HLA-restricted.

Amplification used 60 Vbeta primers and 13 Jbeta primers. Using immunoSEQ multiplex PCR, the repertoire was profiled, and TCRdb retains in-frame clones only, with some absent. The sample gives around 100,000 clones, about four fifths of which show up once; about 5% is in the top ten. The sequenced material came from PBMCs. The receptor was derived from a man in his forties in good health and CMV-seropositive. The gene calls are TRBV5-6 and TRBJ2-1, with 7 bases lining up with TRBD1. The CDR3 coding sequence is TGTGCCAGCAGCTTAAACAGGGGAATCTACAATGAGCAGTTCTTC. Translating gives CASSLNRGIYNEQFF.